This entry describes one T cell receptor beta chain. Antigen unknown. The record originates from a study of cytomegalovirus exposure and HLA in healthy donors. Background on the study: In terms of ancestry, the Caucasian-associated cluster contained around four fifths of the approximately 380 genotyped donors.

The PCR was carried out with 60 Vbeta primers and 13 Jbeta primers. Some clones are missing from TCRdb's copy, which holds only in-frame ones; the method was immunoSEQ multiplex PCR. The sample consists of under 100,000 clones, 63% of them appearing once. Study-wide results and caveats: An apparent linkage of common viral pathogens to several of the most significant clusters emerged in a later analysis. A reported reduction in N-insertions relative to the roughly 700-donor mean was seen in an Asian-associated ancestry cluster in a later analysis. The authors considered a cluster of highly shared sequence variants likely to be a sequencing artifact.

Germline trimming cut 0 bases from V and 2 bases from J; bases unmatched to any gene: 4. Germline CDR1 and CDR2: SGHRS and YFSETQ. The CDR3 spans 15 residues. J is TRBJ2-5 and V is TRBV5-1; 7 nucleotides agree with TRBD2. The sequence was obtained from a woman between 35 and 50 years old in good health and CMV-seropositive. The specimen sequenced was PBMCs. In nucleotides, the CDR3 is TGCGCCAGCAGCTTGGCCCCGGGAGGACAAGAGACCCAGTACTTC. The encoded protein is CASSLAPGGQETQYF.